This T cell receptor beta chain was sequenced in a study of blood T cell repertoires in COVID-19. Overall study context: PBMCs, B-cell-depleted T cells, or T cells provided the cDNA or gDNA that made up the material.

In the original processing: Estimates of nucleated cell counts were drawn from the amplification of reference gene primers. Generated by immunoSEQ multiplex PCR, the TCRdb table keeps only in-frame clones and is missing some. The V and J calls and clone size come from that table; D and trimming were worked out from the DNA. The sample has 200,000 to 300,000 clones; more than 80% are singletons. V was shortened by 0 bases and J by 4 bases, with 15 bases between the two germline ends. Germline V lookup: CDR1 MNHEY, CDR2 SVGAGI. The CDR3 is 16 amino acids. The chain has TRBV6-5 and TRBJ2-5; weak D call: TRBD1 (6 bases). The sequence derives from a woman aged 40 to 50 with acute or convalescent COVID-19. Sequenced input: peripheral blood. Here the CDR3 reads CASSYSPGASGETQYF. The CDR3 DNA follows: TGTGCCAGCAGTTACTCCCCAGGGGCGTCAGGAGAGACCCAGTACTTC.